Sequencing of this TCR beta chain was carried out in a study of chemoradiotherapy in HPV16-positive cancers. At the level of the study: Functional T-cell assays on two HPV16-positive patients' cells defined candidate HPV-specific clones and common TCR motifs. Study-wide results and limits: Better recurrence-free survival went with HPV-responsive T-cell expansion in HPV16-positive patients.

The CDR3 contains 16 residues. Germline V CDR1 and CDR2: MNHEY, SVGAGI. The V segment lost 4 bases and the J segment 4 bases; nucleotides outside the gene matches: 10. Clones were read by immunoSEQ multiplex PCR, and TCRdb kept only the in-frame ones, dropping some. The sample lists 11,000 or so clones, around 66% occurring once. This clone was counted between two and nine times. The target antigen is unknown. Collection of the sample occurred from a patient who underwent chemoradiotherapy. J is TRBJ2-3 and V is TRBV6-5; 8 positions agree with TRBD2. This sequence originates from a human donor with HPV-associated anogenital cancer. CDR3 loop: CASSSPRGSGADTQYF. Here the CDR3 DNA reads TGTGCCAGCAGTTCCCCCAGGGGTAGCGGGGCAGATACGCAGTATTTT.